A single sample gave rise to the 29 T cell receptor beta chains below, sequenced in a study of spatial heterogeneity in lung cancer. TCRdb fed the 5' RACE reads into MiXCR, producing one record per CDR3 protein. Seen here are roughly 48,000 distinct CDR3 sequences, less than 5.5% observed once, and the top ten hold 11%. Noted time point: sample taken at primary tumor resection. The starting material was PBMCs, obtained at surgery. The receptors were sampled from a male donor with early-stage non-small cell lung cancer.

This clonotype occurred many times. CDR3 amino acids: CASSPRTVYGYTF. CDR3 in DNA: TGTGCCAGCAGCCCTCGAACGGTTTATGGCTACACCTTC. The chain uses TRBV4-2 and TRBJ1-2; no clear D. There are 13 residues in the CDR3. V lost 4 bases and J 5 bases, leaving 11 bases between the germline ends. Germline V gene lookup returns CDR1 LGHNA and CDR2 YNFKEQ.

In this sample, this clonotype turned up many times. The chain is built from TRBV4-1 and TRBJ2-7, with TRBD2 identical over 12 bases. The CDR3 loop spans 16 amino acids. Germline assignment: CDR1 MGHRA and CDR2 YSYEKL. V was pared by 1 base and J by 1 base, with 2 bases of the junction left unmatched. In nucleotides, the CDR3 is TGCGCCAGCAGCCAAGCCCTAGCGGGAGGGTCCTACGAGCAGTACTTC. Translated: CASSQALAGGSYEQYF.

This clonotype appeared many times. The gene calls are TRBV11-3 and TRBJ2-2; D call uncertain. The V gene lost 11 bases and the J gene lost 1 base, with 2 bases spanning the gap. This CDR3 comprises 10 residues. CDR1 is SGHNT and CDR2 is YENEEA in the germline V gene. The CDR3 DNA reads as TGTGCCGGGAACACCGGGGAGCTGTTTTTT. As protein: CAGNTGELFF.

Many counts were recorded for this clonotype. This chain joins TRBV19 and TRBJ2-7; TRBD2 is a possible D gene (6 bases). From germline, CDR1 is LNHDA and CDR2 SQIVND (reference sequence). The V gene lost 10 bases and the J gene lost 0 bases, with 16 bases spanning the gap. The CDR3 runs to 14 residues. The CDR3 region is CATSLAVSSYEQYF. CDR3 coding DNA: TGTGCCACCTCACTAGCTGTGAGCTCCTACGAGCAGTACTTC.

This clonotype occurred many times. The rearrangement uses TRBV20-1 and TRBJ2-7; 8 bases align to TRBD2. The CDR3 runs to 16 residues. CDR1 is DFQATT and CDR2 is SNEGSKA in the germline V gene (reference sequence). The J segment lost 7 bases and the V segment lost 2 bases, leaving 16 bases of the junction unmatched. DNA for the CDR3: TGCAGTGCTAGATCCTTTACTAGCGGCCTGGACTCTGAGCAGTACTTC. It is translated as CSARSFTSGLDSEQYF.

A few counts support this clonotype. The chain has TRBV7-8 and TRBJ1-1; TRBD1 might be the D (6 bases). V lost 5 bases and J lost 1, with 14 bases in between. The CDR3 is 15 amino acids. In germline, CDR1 is SGHVS, CDR2 FQNEAQ. CDR3 DNA sequence: TGTGCCAGCAGCCCCCCACAGGGACAGAACACTGAAGCTTTCTTT. Translation: CASSPPQGQNTEAFF.

This clonotype has only a few counts. The CDR3 spells CASSDDRSRNTIYF. The DNA for the CDR3 is TGCGCCAGCAGCGATGACAGGTCAAGAAACACCATATATTTT. V and J are TRBV5-1 and TRBJ1-3; tentative D call: TRBD1 (6 bases). V lost 4 bases and J 5 bases, leaving 13 bases between the germline ends. CDR1 SGHRS and CDR2 YFSETQ come from the germline V gene. The CDR3 is 14 residues long.

In its sample, this clonotype was seen a few times. The chain is built from TRBV6-5 and TRBJ1-1; no clear D. CDR1 and CDR2 from the germline V gene are MNHEY and SVGAGI. The CDR3 length is 17 residues. Trimming left V 4 bases short and J 0 bases short, with 18 bases between. The CDR3 DNA reads as TGTGCCAGCAGTTCCGGACGCTGGAGACCGATGAACACTGAAGCTTTCTTT. Residues: CASSSGRWRPMNTEAFF.

This clonotype was counted ten times or more. This chain connects TRBV6-5 to TRBJ2-7, with 7 bases aligning to TRBD2. V was pared by 6 bases and J by 3 bases, with 8 bases of the junction left unmatched. Germline values: CDR1 MNHEY, CDR2 SVGAGI. The CDR3 has 14 amino acids. DNA for the CDR3: TGTGCCAGCAGCTCCGGACTAGGGAACTACGAGCAGTACTTC. Amino acids: CASSSGLGNYEQYF.

This clonotype has at least ten counts. V and J are TRBV2 and TRBJ2-2; D is unresolved. Trimming pared 4 bases from V and 0 bases from J, leaving 9 bases between. The CDR3 extends over 15 amino acids. The germline gives CDR1 SNHLY, CDR2 FYNNEI. As DNA, the CDR3 is TGTGCCAGCAGTGCGACATTATCGAACACCGGGGAGCTGTTTTTT. This gives the protein CASSATLSNTGELFF.

This clonotype was detected many times. The CDR3: CSVVQGGDGYTF. CDR3 sequence (DNA): TGCAGCGTTGTCCAGGGGGGGGATGGCTACACCTTC. The chain recombines TRBV29-1 with TRBJ1-2, with 7 positions matching TRBD1. V lost 4 bases, J lost 6 bases, and 5 bases stayed unmatched. This CDR3 contains 12 residues. CDR1 is SQVTM, CDR2 ANQGSEA, per germline.

The rearrangement uses TRBV10-3 and TRBJ2-5; no definite D call. Deletions cut 3 bases from V and 2 bases from J, with 10 bases between. The CDR3 has 14 amino acids. CDR1 is ENHRY, CDR2 SYGVKD, per germline. The CDR3 loop reads CAISDNSPQETQYF. CDR3 sequence (DNA): TGTGCCATCAGTGACAACTCCCCACAAGAGACCCAGTACTTC.

This clonotype has ten or more counts. The V call is TRBV3-1, the J call TRBJ2-2; 9 bases map to TRBD1. This CDR3 is built from 18 residues. V lost 2 bases to trimming and J lost 2 bases; unmatched junction nucleotides: 9. Per the germline V gene, CDR1 is LGHDT and CDR2 is YNNKEL (reference sequence). The CDR3 protein is CASSQLLDRGPNTGELFF. In DNA form, the CDR3 reads TGTGCCAGCAGCCAATTGCTGGACAGGGGCCCCAACACCGGGGAGCTGTTTTTT.

The table lists this clonotype with many counts. The rearrangement joins TRBV4-1 to TRBJ1-2, with 7 bases aligning to TRBD1. Germline lookup yields CDR1 MGHRA and CDR2 YSYEKL. The CDR3 covers 15 residues. Losses at the gene ends were 2 bases for V and 4 bases for J; bases not matched to a gene: 7. The chain's CDR3 is CASSQIQGTSYGYTF. CDR3 coding DNA: TGCGCCAGCAGCCAAATACAGGGGACCAGCTATGGCTACACCTTC.

The sample holds many counts of this clonotype. This sequence joins TRBV5-1 and TRBJ1-6, with D unclear. Germline CDR1 is SGHRS and CDR2 is YFSETQ. The CDR3 spans 14 residues. V lost 5 bases and J 10 bases, leaving 16 bases between the germline ends. The DNA for the CDR3 is TGCGCCAGCAGACCGGAGGCCAATTGGTCACCCCTCCACTTT. The encoded protein is CASRPEANWSPLHF.

The sample holds many counts of this clonotype. The J gene is TRBJ2-3, the V gene TRBV29-1, with 7 bases fitting TRBD1. V lost 7 bases to trimming and J lost 2 bases; unmatched junction nucleotides: 3. This CDR3 is built from 12 residues. From germline, CDR1 is SQVTM and CDR2 ANQGSEA. The CDR3 region is CSGGTATDTQYF. The CDR3 DNA follows: TGCAGCGGGGGGACAGCCACAGATACGCAGTATTTT.

In this sample, this clonotype turned up many times. V and J are TRBV24-1 and TRBJ2-5; D call uncertain. The germline V and J ends were trimmed by 4 bases and 2 bases, with 10 bases remaining between them. The CDR3 is made up of 14 amino acids. Germline loops: CDR1 KGHDR, CDR2 SFDVKD. CDR3 DNA: TGTGCCACCAGTGACCCTACAGAACAAGAGACCCAGTACTTC. Encoded protein: CATSDPTEQETQYF.

This clonotype has ten or more counts. This chain joins TRBV29-1 and TRBJ1-1, with D possibly being TRBD1 (6 bases). Trimming took 6 bases from V and 2 from J, leaving 13 bases between them. CDR3 length equals 13 residues. Per the germline V gene, CDR1 is SQVTM and CDR2 is ANQGSEA. For the CDR3, the DNA is TGCAGCGTCACCGGACAGTTTAACACTGAAGCTTTCTTT. It translates to CSVTGQFNTEAFF.

This clonotype was recorded many times. CDR3 DNA sequence: TGTGCCAGCAGCTTATTGGGAGATACGCAGTATTTT. Encoded protein: CASSLLGDTQYF. This chain connects TRBV7-9 to TRBJ2-3, with D hard to call. Germline CDR1 SEHNR, CDR2 FQNEAQ (reference sequence). This CDR3 comprises 12 residues. V was clipped by 2 bases and J by 5 bases, with 5 bases between them.

This clonotype was picked up many times. The chain is built from TRBV3-1 and TRBJ2-3; 10 bases are a match to TRBD2. The V segment lost 6 bases and the J segment 1 base; nucleotides outside the gene matches: 4. Germline-derived CDR1 and CDR2 are LGHDT and YNNKEL (reference sequence). The length of the CDR3 is 15 residues. The CDR3 DNA follows: TGTGCCAGCAGACCCGGGACTAGCGGCACAGATACGCAGTATTTT. Translation: CASRPGTSGTDTQYF.

This clonotype was seen a handful of times. This chain links TRBV11-2 with TRBJ2-1, with D perhaps matching TRBD2 (6 bases). CDR3 length: 16 amino acids. Trimming took 1 base from V and 5 from J, leaving 15 bases between them. Germline V gene lookup returns CDR1 SGHAT and CDR2 FQNNGV. The CDR3 sequence is CASSLVLSSGNNEQFF. Written as DNA, the CDR3 is TGTGCCAGCAGCTTAGTCCTCAGTAGCGGCAACAATGAGCAGTTCTTC.

V gene TRBV6-1 combines with J gene TRBJ2-2, with D perhaps matching TRBD2 (5 bases). Germline assignment: CDR1 MNHNS and CDR2 SASEGT. The CDR3 runs to 16 residues. Trimming took off 10 bases at V and 2 bases at J, with 20 bases between the two ends. CDR3 sequence: CAISEPDFLNTGELFF. CDR3 nucleotide sequence: TGTGCCATCAGCGAACCGGACTTTTTAAACACCGGGGAGCTGTTTTTT.

This clonotype was seen more than once but under ten times. This chain joins TRBV7-3 and TRBJ2-1; D is possibly TRBD1 or TRBD2 (6 bases each). This CDR3 contains 13 residues. Germline V gives CDR1 SGHTA, CDR2 FQGTGA. V dropped 4 bases and J dropped 8 bases, with 12 bases sitting between them. DNA of the CDR3: TGTGCCAGCAGCTGGGCGGGACAATATGAGCAGTTCTTC. This codes for CASSWAGQYEQFF.

This clonotype was counted many times. The chain has TRBV4-3 and TRBJ2-7; maybe TRBD2 (5 bases). Germline CDR1 LGHNA, CDR2 YSLEER. CDR3 size: 14 residues. Trimming pared 2 bases from V and 5 bases from J, leaving 13 bases between. The CDR3 is CASSQKLDLNEQYF. CDR3 nucleotide sequence: TGCGCCAGCAGCCAAAAACTAGATCTAAACGAGCAGTACTTC.

The table lists this clonotype with many counts. V is TRBV4-3 and J is TRBJ2-7; D might be TRBD2 (6 bases). V was cut by 1 base and J by 1 base, with 11 bases left in between. Germline CDR1 LGHNA, CDR2 YSLEER. The length of the CDR3 is 15 residues. The CDR3 here is CASSQGRAGSYEQYF. In DNA, the CDR3 is TGCGCCAGCAGCCAAGGTCGGGCGGGATCCTACGAGCAGTACTTC.

This clonotype was found many times. The chain has TRBV20-1 and TRBJ2-1; 15 nucleotides line up with TRBD2. CDR1 is DFQATT, CDR2 SNEGSKA, per germline (reference sequence). Trimming cost V 5 bases and J 1 base; bases outside gene matches: 21. The CDR3 runs 22 residues. Written as DNA, the CDR3 is TGCAGTGCTCTAAGGCAGTCGGGACTAGCGGGGGGAATGTTGGAGTCCTACAATGAGCAGTTCTTC. Protein product: CSALRQSGLAGGMLESYNEQFF.

This clonotype was seen many times. The chain carries TRBV20-1 and TRBJ2-3, with 9 bases aligning to TRBD2. The germline V gene has CDR1 DFQATT and CDR2 SNEGSKA (reference sequence). The ends lost 6 bases at V and 3 bases at J; junction bases unmatched: 7. CDR3 size: 14 residues. CDR3 in DNA: TGCAGTGCAGTAGCGGGGGCCATGACAGATACGCAGTATTTT. Amino acid sequence: CSAVAGAMTDTQYF.

This clonotype has a count of ten or more. The chain is built from TRBV7-2 and TRBJ2-2; the D is unclear. V lost 5 bases, J lost 3 bases, and 13 bases lay in between. CDR1 and CDR2 (germline): SGHTA, FQGNSA. The CDR3 has 15 residues. CDR3 DNA sequence: TGTGCCAGCAGCCCCCGACTCACTTACACCGGGGAGCTGTTTTTT. Its protein product is CASSPRLTYTGELFF.

This clonotype was seen many times. Relative to the germline gene, one junction end is altered; a read error may explain this. V is TRBV20-1 and J is TRBJ1-2, with D possibly TRBD1 on 5 matching bases. Looked up from germline, CDR1 is DFQATT and CDR2 is SNEGSKA (reference sequence). The CDR3 contains 12 residues. CDR3 DNA sequence: TGCAGTGCTAGCCCCCTGTTGGGGACTCCCAACTTC. It is translated as CSASPLLGTPNF.